This entry lists 24 T cell receptor beta chains sequenced from one sample in a study of response to subunit inactivated influenza vaccine. TCRdb analysed the RT-PCR reads with MiXCR anew, one entry per CDR3 protein. This table has around 520,000 distinct CDR3 sequences, around 11% appearing once. The sequencing here drew on PBMCs from blood, taken on the day of vaccination. These TCRs come from a man aged 50 or older who received an inactivated influenza vaccine.

There are a few counts of this clonotype. The rearrangement links TRBV7-2 to TRBJ1-2, with D uncertain. The CDR3 has 13 amino acids. The V end lost 4 bases, the J end lost 2 bases, and 8 bases lay between the germline ends. CDR1 is SGHTA and CDR2 is FQGNSA in the germline V gene. In nucleotides, the CDR3 is TGTGCCAGCAGCTCCCAGGAAAACTATGGCTACACCTTC. The encoded protein is CASSSQENYGYTF.

V usage is TRBV27 and J usage is TRBJ1-1; TRBD1 aligns across 8 bases. Germline-derived CDR1 and CDR2 are MNHEY and SMNVEV (reference sequence). The V gene end was trimmed by 1 base and the J gene end by 3 bases; junction bases not matched to a gene: 4. CDR3 size: 15 residues. As DNA, the CDR3 is TGTGCCAGCAGTTTATTCGGACAGGGCGACACTGAAGCTTTCTTT. As protein: CASSLFGQGDTEAFF.

This clonotype was picked up many times. The chain joins TRBV4-3 to TRBJ2-3; 10 positions agree with TRBD2. The ends lost 0 bases at V and 4 bases at J; junction bases unmatched: 7. There are 17 residues in the CDR3. The germline gives CDR1 LGHNA, CDR2 YSLEER. CDR3: CASSQDRSGGASDTQYF. The CDR3 DNA is TGCGCCAGCAGCCAAGATAGGAGCGGGGGGGCCTCAGATACGCAGTATTTT.

The V call is TRBV20-1, the J call TRBJ1-1, with TRBD1 as a possible D gene (5 bases). Trimming took 1 base from V and 0 from J, leaving 9 bases between them. CDR1 and CDR2 (germline): DFQATT, SNEGSKA (reference sequence). The CDR3 length is 14 residues. In DNA form, the CDR3 reads TGCAGTGCTAGAGCTGGGGCTATGAACACTGAAGCTTTCTTT. Translating gives CSARAGAMNTEAFF.

This clonotype was detected a few times. The chain uses TRBV12-3 or TRBV12-4 and TRBJ2-1, with a possible D match to TRBD1 (6 bases). Trimming took off 7 bases at V and 2 bases at J, with 18 bases between the two ends. The length of the CDR3 is 16 residues. CDR3: CASNLNRAPTYNEQFF. The CDR3, as DNA: TGTGCCAGCAACTTAAACAGGGCTCCAACCTACAATGAGCAGTTCTTC.

The CDR3 sequence: CASGRDSSQEQYF. CDR3 sequence (DNA): TGTGCCAGCGGCCGGGACAGCTCTCAAGAGCAGTACTTC. The chain carries TRBV7-9 and TRBJ2-7; 7 bases fit TRBD1. This CDR3 comprises 13 residues. With V trimmed by 8 bases and J by 7 bases, 11 bases remained unmatched. Germline V gene lookup returns CDR1 SEHNR and CDR2 FQNEAQ (reference sequence).

In this sample, this clonotype turned up many times. The chain recombines TRBV20-1 with TRBJ2-7, with TRBD1 as a possible D gene (6 bases). Germline CDR1 reads DFQATT; CDR2 reads SNEGSKA (reference sequence). The CDR3 runs to 14 residues. V was trimmed by 1 base and J by 2 bases, leaving 12 bases between them. The CDR3 sequence is CSARVFRGTYEQYF. The CDR3 DNA sequence: TGCAGTGCTAGAGTTTTCAGGGGTACCTACGAGCAGTACTTC.

This clonotype was recorded many times. This chain uses TRBV20-1 with TRBJ1-1; D might be TRBD1 (6 bases). Germline lookup yields CDR1 DFQATT and CDR2 SNEGSKA (reference sequence). The CDR3 covers 16 residues. With 0 bases removed from V and 0 bases from J, the gap between germline ends came to 14 bases. CDR3 protein: CSARDPAGALNTEAFF. In DNA, the CDR3 is TGCAGTGCTAGAGATCCAGCAGGGGCCTTGAACACTGAAGCTTTCTTT.

This clonotype was seen ten or more times. J is TRBJ2-3 and V is TRBV4-2; D might be TRBD1 or TRBD2, each matching 5 bases. V lost 4 bases and J lost 2, with 13 bases in between. CDR1 and CDR2 (germline): LGHNA, YNFKEQ. The CDR3 extends over 15 amino acids. The CDR3 protein is CASSPSGGITDTQYF. CDR3 coding DNA: TGTGCCAGCAGCCCCTCTGGGGGAATCACAGATACGCAGTATTTT.

The genes are TRBV30 and TRBJ1-6; tentatively, D is TRBD1 (6 bases). CDR3 size: 14 residues. The V end was cut by 2 bases, the J end by 9 bases, with 14 bases between. Germline CDR1 reads GTSNPN; CDR2 reads SVGIG (reference sequence). DNA for the CDR3: TGTGCCTGGAGTCAGGGGCCGCGGTTTTCACCCCTCCACTTT. Protein product: CAWSQGPRFSPLHF.

The chain couples TRBV6-1 to TRBJ2-2, with D possibly TRBD1 on 6 matching bases. Germline assignment: CDR1 MNHNS and CDR2 SASEGT. Trimming removed 6 bases at V and 2 bases at J, with 10 bases between. The CDR3 loop spans 14 amino acids. CDR3 coding DNA: TGTGCCAGCAGCCCAGGGGAAAACACCGGGGAGCTGTTTTTT. Translation gives CASSPGENTGELFF.

V is TRBV7-9 and J is TRBJ2-4; no reliable D call. From germline, CDR1 is SEHNR and CDR2 FQNEAQ (reference sequence). The CDR3 runs to 14 residues. The V and J ends lost 5 bases and 9 bases respectively, with 17 bases between them. The CDR3, as DNA: TGTGCCAGCAGCCCTCCCGGACCGGCCCCCATTCAGTACTTC. Its protein product is CASSPPGPAPIQYF.

As for this clonotype: A read error is possible here, since a much larger clone lies one base away. The chain couples TRBV5-1 to TRBJ2-7; TRBD2 matches 7 bases. CDR3 length equals 13 residues. V shed 4 bases and J 13 bases; nucleotides not matched to a gene: 14. The germline CDR1 and CDR2 sequences are SGHRS and YFSETQ. The CDR3 nucleotides read TGCGCCAGCAGCCAAGACGGGGGGACTTTTCACTACTTC. Translated: CASSQDGGTFHYF.

This clonotype was recorded a few times. The rearrangement joins TRBV20-1 to TRBJ1-2; D is unresolved. This CDR3 region has 14 residues. V lost 6 bases to trimming and J lost 7 bases, with 21 bases between them. Germline values: CDR1 DFQATT, CDR2 SNEGSKA (reference sequence). CDR3 sequence: CSARRVAAAFGYTF. The CDR3 nucleotides read TGCAGTGCCAGACGCGTAGCGGCAGCTTTTGGCTACACCTTC.

The sample holds one count of this clonotype. The chain uses TRBV20-1 and TRBJ1-1; the D is unclear. Per the germline V gene, CDR1 is DFQATT and CDR2 is SNEGSKA (reference sequence). CDR3 length: 12 residues. V lost 6 bases and J 3 bases, leaving 11 bases between the germline ends. The CDR3, as DNA: TGCAGTGCATTGACGCCTCACACTGAAGCTTTCTTT. It specifies CSALTPHTEAFF.

The chain couples TRBV7-9 to TRBJ2-3; D is uncertain. The CDR3 contains 15 residues. The V gene's germline CDR1 is SEHNR and CDR2 FQNEAQ (reference sequence). V was cut by 7 bases and J by 4 bases, with 18 bases left in between. CDR3 residues: CASTHLSSGSDTQYF. The CDR3 coding sequence is TGTGCCAGCACCCACCTGTCGTCGGGTTCAGATACGCAGTATTTT.

J is TRBJ2-5 and V is TRBV10-2; D tentatively reads TRBD1 or TRBD2 (5 bases each). Germline values: CDR1 WSHSY, CDR2 SAAADI. The CDR3 spans 12 residues. V was shortened by 2 bases and J by 4 bases, with 5 bases between the two germline ends. The CDR3 bases are TGCGCCAGCAGTGAGGGGGGAGAGACCCAGTACTTC. This codes for CASSEGGETQYF.

The rearrangement joins TRBV9 to TRBJ2-2; either TRBD1 or TRBD2 may fit D (5 bases each). The ends were cut back, 3 bases at V and 3 bases at J, with 21 bases in the middle. Germline CDR1 is SGDLS and CDR2 is YYNGEE. The CDR3 is 18 residues long. The CDR3 spells CASSALPGRQRHTGELFF. CDR3 coding DNA: TGTGCCAGCAGCGCATTACCGGGACGCCAACGCCACACCGGGGAGCTGTTTTTT.

This chain connects TRBV5-1 to TRBJ2-1; 10 bases match TRBD1. The ends lost 0 bases at V and 8 bases at J; junction bases unmatched: 2. This CDR3 has 14 amino acids. Looked up from germline, CDR1 is SGHRS and CDR2 is YFSETQ. The CDR3 DNA reads TGCGCCAGCAGCTTGGGACAGGGGGCTGATGAGCAGTTCTTC. Amino acids: CASSLGQGADEQFF.

V gene TRBV29-1 combines with J gene TRBJ2-2; D call uncertain. The germline gives CDR1 SQVTM, CDR2 ANQGSEA. The CDR3 extends over 13 amino acids. With 2 bases removed from V and 0 bases from J, the gap between germline ends came to 4 bases. The DNA of the CDR3 is TGCAGCGTTGAAAGTACGAACACCGGGGAGCTGTTTTTT. It encodes CSVESTNTGELFF.

This clonotype has ten or more counts. CDR3 DNA: TGCAGCGTTGCAAGGGGCGGGGAGACCCAGTACTTC. Translated, it gives CSVARGGETQYF. The chain uses TRBV29-1 and TRBJ2-5; perhaps D is TRBD1 or TRBD2 (5 bases each). V lost 4 bases and J lost 5, with 11 bases in between. Germline lookup yields CDR1 SQVTM and CDR2 ANQGSEA. The CDR3 is 12 amino acids.

CDR3 sequence: CASSFGGTGTYEQYF. The CDR3 region has the DNA TGTGCCAGCAGTTTTGGCGGGACAGGGACCTACGAGCAGTACTTC. This chain joins TRBV12-3 or TRBV12-4 and TRBJ2-7, with 9 positions matching TRBD1. This CDR3 comprises 15 residues. V was clipped by 3 bases and J by 2 bases; unmatched bases: 5.

A few counts support this clonotype. V usage is TRBV12-3 or TRBV12-4 and J usage is TRBJ2-7, with TRBD2 matching over 8 bases. V shed 5 bases, J shed 3 bases, and the junction held 9 bases outside the gene matches. This CDR3 is built from 15 residues. CDR3 in DNA: TGTGCCAGCAGTCCCATTGGAGCGGGGGTCTACGAGCAGTACTTC. This translates into CASSPIGAGVYEQYF.

This clonotype was seen repeatedly, ten times or more. This chain uses TRBV20-1 with TRBJ2-6; D not certain. CDR1 and CDR2 from the germline V gene are DFQATT and SNEGSKA (reference sequence). V lost 0 bases and J lost 0, with 12 bases in between. This CDR3 has 17 residues. CDR3 amino acids: CSAREVSLTSGANVLTF. The CDR3 DNA follows: TGCAGTGCTAGAGAGGTCAGCCTCACCTCTGGGGCCAACGTCCTGACTTTC.